The subject of this entry is one T cell receptor (beta chain). The data were produced by immunoSEQ multiplex PCR, yet TCRdb's version contains in-frame clones alone and is incomplete. The data show tens of thousands of clones, roughly nine tenths seen once. These data originate in a study of OX40 agonist ivuxolimab in advanced cancers. Across the study: Every patient in dose escalation had hepatocellular carcinoma, melanoma, renal cell or head and neck cancer.

Per the germline V gene, CDR1 is WSHSY and CDR2 is SAAADI. Trimming removed 3 bases from V and 0 bases from J; junction bases left unmatched: 6. CDR3 length: 17 amino acids. Peripheral blood came from all dose cohorts at three timepoints. V is TRBV10-2 and J is TRBJ2-3, with 10 bases matching TRBD2. Sequenced material: CD4+ or CD8+ T cells sorted from blood, taken in a trial of the OX40 agonist ivuxolimab. The sequence came from an adult with an advanced solid tumor such as melanoma, head and neck, liver or kidney cancer. In DNA, the CDR3 is TGCGCCAGCAGTGAAAATAGCGGGGGGACTAGCACAGATACGCAGTATTTT. Translation gives CASSENSGGTSTDTQYF.